The clone carrying this T cell receptor beta chain showed up many times. This CDR3 comprises 18 residues. Germline V CDR1 and CDR2: MNHEY, SVGAGI. Unmatched junction bases numbered 19, after V lost 7 bases and J lost 3 bases. TCRdb processed the 5' RACE reads anew with MiXCR; each CDR3 protein has one entry. The sample contains 25,000 to 40,000 distinct CDR3 sequences, roughly a quarter of which appear only once. The chain uses TRBV6-5 and TRBJ2-5, with TRBD2 matching over 8 bases. What was sequenced was memory CD4+ T cells sorted from blood. Documented subset: memory CD4+ T cells, CD4+CD45RO+CD25-. The TCR originated in a female donor with breast cancer. DNA for the CDR3: TGTGCCAGCAATAAAGCGGGAGAGCTGTTTTATTGTGAAGAGACCCAGTACTTC. As protein: CASNKAGELFYCEETQYF.